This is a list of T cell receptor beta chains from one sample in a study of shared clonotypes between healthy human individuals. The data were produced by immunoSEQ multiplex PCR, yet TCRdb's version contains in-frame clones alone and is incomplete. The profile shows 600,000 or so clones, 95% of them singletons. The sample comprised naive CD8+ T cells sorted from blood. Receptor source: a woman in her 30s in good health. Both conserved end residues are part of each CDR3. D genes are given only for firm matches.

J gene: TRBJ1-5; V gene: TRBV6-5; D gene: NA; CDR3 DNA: TGTGCCAGCAGTTCTACAGGGAGCAATCAGCCCCAGCATTTT; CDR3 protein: CASSSTGSNQPQHF
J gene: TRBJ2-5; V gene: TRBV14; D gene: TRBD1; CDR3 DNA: TGTGCCAGCAGCCAAAGGCACAGGGGACAGACCCAGTACTTC; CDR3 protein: CASSQRHRGQTQYF
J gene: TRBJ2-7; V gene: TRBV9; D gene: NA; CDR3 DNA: TGTGCCAGCAGCCCAACGCGGGGTAGCTCCTACGAGCAGTACTTC; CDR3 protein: CASSPTRGSSYEQYF
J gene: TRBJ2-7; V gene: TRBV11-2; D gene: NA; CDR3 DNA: TGTGCCAGCAGCATAAGCTACGAGCAGTACTTC; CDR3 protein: CASSISYEQYF
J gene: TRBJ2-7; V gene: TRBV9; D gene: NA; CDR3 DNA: TGTGCCAGCAGCCCGAGGGAACTAGCTGTCTACGAGCAGTACTTC; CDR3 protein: CASSPRELAVYEQYF
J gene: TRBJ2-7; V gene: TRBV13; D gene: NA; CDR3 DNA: TGTGCCAGCAGCTTGCGGGGAATTCAACACGAGCAGTACTTC; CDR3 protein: CASSLRGIQHEQYF
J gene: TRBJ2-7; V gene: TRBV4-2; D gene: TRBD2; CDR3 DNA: TGTGCCAGCAGCTATGGACTAGCGAGCTCCTACGAGCAGTACTTC; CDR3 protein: CASSYGLASSYEQYF
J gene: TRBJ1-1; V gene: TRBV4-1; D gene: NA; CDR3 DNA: TGCGCCAGCAGCCCCCAAGGGAATAGGGGGGACACTGAAGCTTTCTTT; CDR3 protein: CASSPQGNRGDTEAFF
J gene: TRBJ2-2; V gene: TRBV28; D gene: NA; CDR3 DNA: TGTGCCAGCAGTCTTGGAACCGGGACGTACACCGGGGAGCTGTTTTTT; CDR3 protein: CASSLGTGTYTGELFF
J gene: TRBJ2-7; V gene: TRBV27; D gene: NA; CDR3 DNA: TGTGCCACAGGGGTGGGGAACTACGAGCAGTACTTC; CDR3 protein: CATGVGNYEQYF
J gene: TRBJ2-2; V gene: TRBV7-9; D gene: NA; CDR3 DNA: TGTGCCAGCAGCTTAGAAACCGGGGAGCTGTTTTTT; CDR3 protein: CASSLETGELFF
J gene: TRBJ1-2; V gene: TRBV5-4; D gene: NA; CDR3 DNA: TGTGCCAGCAGGACGAGGGGTTTGGATGGCTACACCTTC; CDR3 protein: CASRTRGLDGYTF
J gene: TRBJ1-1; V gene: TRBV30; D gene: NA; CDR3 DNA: TGTGCCTGGAGTGTATTCGGTGCTGAAGCTTTCTTT; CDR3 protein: CAWSVFGAEAFF
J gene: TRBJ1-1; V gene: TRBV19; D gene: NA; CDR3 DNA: TGTGCCAGTAGTCTATGGCAGGACACTGAAGCTTTCTTT; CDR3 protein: CASSLWQDTEAFF
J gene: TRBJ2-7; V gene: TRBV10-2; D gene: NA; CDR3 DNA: TGCGCCAGCAGTGAGTACGGGCAGGAGCAGTACTTC; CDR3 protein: CASSEYGQEQYF
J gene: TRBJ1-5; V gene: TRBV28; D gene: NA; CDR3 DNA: TGTGCCAGCAGAATATATCTAAGCAATCAGCTCCAGCATTTT; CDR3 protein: CASRIYLSNQLQHF
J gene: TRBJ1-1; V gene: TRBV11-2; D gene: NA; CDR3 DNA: TGTGCCAGCAGCTTAGGTTGGATTGGGAACACTGAAGCTTTCTTT; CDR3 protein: CASSLGWIGNTEAFF